The rows below give T cell receptor beta chains drawn from one sample of a study of monozygotic twins with inflammatory bowel disease. Reanalyzing the 5' RACE reads, TCRdb keeps one entry per CDR3 protein, without DNA. This sample's table has fewer than 200,000 distinct CDR3 sequences. Sequenced sample: blood. These receptors came from a human donor with ulcerative colitis or Crohn's disease, or a healthy co-twin of an affected twin (not recorded which). The CDR3 runs from the conserved cysteine through the conserved F or W. Fields, in order: V gene, J gene, CDR3 length, CDR3 protein.

>TRBV27|TRBJ1-1|15
CASSLGPWGGTEAFF
>TRBV6-5|TRBJ2-3|19
CASSYRPFVSGSRTDTQYF
>TRBV27|TRBJ2-4|14
CASSTIRTKNIQYF
>TRBV7-9|TRBJ2-7|16
CASSSPLAGHSYEQYF
>TRBV20-1|TRBJ2-1|11
CSARGVDEQFF
>TRBV2|TRBJ2-7|13
CASQLVGPYEQYF
>TRBV5-6|TRBJ1-5|17
CASSFQQGLSLDQPQHF
>TRBV5-1|TRBJ2-7|16
CASSLGTSGSAYEQYF
>TRBV3-1|TRBJ2-1|14
CASSQGATSPEQFF
>TRBV15|TRBJ2-7|15
CATSRRSSGSNEQYF
>TRBV6-4|TRBJ2-6|16
CASSVEEGSGANVLTF
>TRBV7-2|TRBJ2-2|16
CASSFRQPDRTGELFF
>TRBV6-6|TRBJ1-5|14
CASSYSKQGEAQHF
>TRBV25-1|TRBJ2-1|13
CASRALLNNEQFF
>TRBV7-9|TRBJ2-6|17
CASSSHRGTSGANVLTF
>TRBV5-1|TRBJ2-1|15
CASSSGQGPYNEQFF
>TRBV14|TRBJ2-7|16
CASSQGLAGASYEQYF
>TRBV5-4|TRBJ2-4|15
CASSLEGTGVDIQYF
>TRBV9|TRBJ2-2|14
CASSFSAMGGELFF
>TRBV28|TRBJ2-7|11
CASTRGYEQYF
>TRBV6-4|TRBJ2-7|12
CASSQGKNEQYF